Included here is one T cell receptor (beta chain) sequence, with context. PCR involved 60 Vbeta and 13 Jbeta primers. Generated by immunoSEQ multiplex PCR, the TCRdb table keeps only in-frame clones and is missing some. The sample contains 180,000 or so clones, roughly a tenth of which appear only once. Losses at the gene ends were 5 bases for V and 8 bases for J; bases not matched to a gene: 8. The CDR3 runs 15 residues. Germline-derived CDR1 and CDR2 are SGHAT and FQNNGV. These data come from a study of cytomegalovirus exposure and HLA in healthy donors. The sequencing sample was made of PBMCs. The chain combines TRBV11-2 with TRBJ2-6; 8 bases line up with TRBD1. This sequence originates from a woman in her twenties or thirties in good health and CMV-seropositive. This chain's CDR3 is CASSPRQGLSNVLTF. The CDR3 region has the DNA TGTGCCAGCAGCCCCCGACAGGGGCTTTCCAACGTCCTGACTTTC.